The 18 T cell receptor beta chains given below trace back to one sample, sequenced in a study of blood T cell repertoires in COVID-19 (TCRdb year 2020). Receptor amplification or capture employed the immunoSEQ multiplex PCR assay. Imported from immuneACCESS, the table was reduced by TCRdb to in-frame sequences with V and J called. These copies leave out some clones; in studies compared against another copy, an unresolved V gene accounts for under half, and the cause of the remainder is not known. The sample profile shows about 150,000 clones; about 87% of them were found once. 44% of the sample is taken by the ten largest. The source material was peripheral blood. These receptors all come from a human donor in a cohort sampled during active COVID-19.

This chain links TRBV27 with TRBJ2-7, with D tentatively TRBD2 (5 bases). V was trimmed by 3 bases and J by 3 bases, leaving 9 bases between them. This CDR3 is built from 13 residues. CDR1 MNHEY and CDR2 SMNVEV come from the germline V gene (reference sequence). The DNA for the CDR3 is TGTGCCAGCAGTTTTTCCGCGGGCTACGAGCAGTACGTC. Translated: CASSFSAGYEQYV.

The rearrangement joins TRBV7-3 to TRBJ2-2; no definite D call. V dropped 6 bases and J dropped 2 bases, with 7 bases sitting between them. The CDR3 spans 13 residues. Germline CDR1 SGHTA, CDR2 FQGTGA. Here the CDR3 reads CASSSSNTGELFF. The CDR3, as DNA: TGTGCCAGCAGTTCTAGTAACACCGGGGAGCTGTTTTTT. The whole variable domain, filled in from reference TRBV7-3 and TRBJ2-2, reads GAGVSQTPSNKVTEKGKYVELRCDPISGHTALYWYRQSLGQGPEFLIYFQGTGAADDSGLPNDRFFAVRPEGSVSTLKIQRTERGDSAVYLCASSSSNTGELFFGEGSRLTVL.

The rearrangement joins TRBV6-1 to TRBJ2-7; TRBD2 agrees at 8 bases. The CDR3 has 15 amino acids. J was trimmed by 3 bases and V by 2 bases; bases with no gene match: 6. Germline CDR1 reads MNHNS; CDR2 reads SASEGT. CDR3 sequence (DNA): TGTGCCAGCAGTGAAAATCGGGGGGGCATCTACGAGCAGTACTTC. Amino acid sequence: CASSENRGGIYEQYF.

Only a few counts were recorded for this clone. V and J are TRBV13 and TRBJ2-2; 10 bases are shared with TRBD2. The CDR3 contains 16 residues. J was trimmed by 4 bases and V by 5 bases; bases with no gene match: 7. Germline V lookup: CDR1 PRHDT, CDR2 FYEKMQ (reference sequence). The CDR3, as DNA: TGTGCCAGCAGCGCCGGACTAGCGGACCTCACCGGGGAGCTGTTTTTT. Translating gives CASSAGLADLTGELFF.

This chain uses TRBV4-3 with TRBJ2-3; 8 nucleotides align to TRBD2. The CDR3 is made up of 16 amino acids. With V trimmed by 3 bases and J by 0 bases, 5 bases remained unmatched. CDR1 LGHNA and CDR2 YSLEER come from the germline V gene. CDR3 region: CASSQTRGGSTDTQYF. CDR3 DNA sequence: TGCGCCAGCAGCCAGACCCGGGGGGGGAGCACAGATACGCAGTATTTT.

The chain uses TRBV12-3 or TRBV12-4 and TRBJ2-3; a possible D gene is TRBD1 (6 bases). V was trimmed by 11 bases and J by 1 base, leaving 13 bases between them. This CDR3 spans 13 amino acids. The DNA for the CDR3 is TGTGCCGCTACAGGGTCCGGCACAGATACGCAGTATTTT. As protein: CAATGSGTDTQYF.

V is TRBV10-3 and J is TRBJ2-7; possibly TRBD2 for D (6 bases). The V and J ends lost 5 bases and 3 bases respectively, with 8 bases between them. CDR1 is ENHRY, CDR2 SYGVKD, per germline. This CDR3 contains 12 residues. CDR3: CAISWGDYEQYV. Here the CDR3 DNA reads TGTGCCATCAGTTGGGGGGACTACGAGCAGTACGTC.

This chain connects TRBV7-9 to TRBJ2-5, with D tentatively TRBD1 (6 bases). This CDR3 is 16 amino acids long. Germline CDR1 reads SEHNR; CDR2 reads FQNEAQ (reference sequence). V was clipped by 1 base and J by 4 bases, with 16 bases between them. The CDR3 nucleotides read TGTGCCAGCAGCTTAGAAGGGCAGGGGAATGGAGAGACCCAGTACTTC. It codes for CASSLEGQGNGETQYF.

The rearrangement joins TRBV5-6 to TRBJ1-1; 9 bases agree with TRBD1. The CDR3 is made up of 15 amino acids. The V and J ends lost 0 bases and 7 bases, in that order; junction bases with no gene match: 7. CDR1 and CDR2 (germline): SGHDT, YYEEEE. CDR3 nucleotide sequence: TGTGCCAGCAGCTTGGATACAGGGGGCCTAAATGAAGCTTTCTTT. The encoded protein is CASSLDTGGLNEAFF.

This rearrangement joins TRBV10-3 to TRBJ2-7, with 8 bases identical to TRBD2. Germline V CDR1 and CDR2: ENHRY, SYGVKD. CDR3 length: 16 residues. The junction had 8 bases not matched to a gene; V was cut back by 4 bases and J by 0 bases. The CDR3, as DNA: TGTGCCATCAGTGGGGCAGCGGGGGCGACCTCCTACGAGCAGTACTTC. It yields the protein CAISGAAGATSYEQYF.

The rearrangement joins TRBV11-1 to TRBJ2-7; 7 positions match TRBD1. The CDR3 consists of 13 residues. The J segment lost 5 bases and the V segment lost 5 bases, leaving 6 bases of the junction unmatched. CDR1 and CDR2 from the germline V gene are SGHAT and FQDESV (reference sequence). CDR3 sequence: CASSNDREDEQYF. DNA for the CDR3: TGTGCCAGCAGCAACGACAGGGAAGACGAGCAGTACTTC.

V gene TRBV25-1 combines with J gene TRBJ1-6; perhaps TRBD1 as D (6 bases). Trimming cost V 2 bases and J 9 bases, with 11 bases left between them. This CDR3 is 14 amino acids long. Germline CDR1 and CDR2: MGHDK and SYGVNS. The DNA of the CDR3 is TGTGCCAGCAGTGAAAGCCAGGGGCCTTCACCCCTCCACTTT. Its protein is CASSESQGPSPLHF.

Notes on this clone: This same CDR3 is encoded by further DNA sequences in the sample. The rearrangement joins TRBV2 to TRBJ1-2; D uncertain. The CDR3 is 12 residues long. Trimming stripped 1 base from V and 5 bases from J, with 5 bases between. Germline V gene sequence: CDR1 SNHLY, CDR2 FYNNEI. CDR3 sequence: CASSEGGYGYTF. The DNA of the CDR3 is TGTGCCAGCAGTGAAGGCGGTTATGGCTACACCTTC.

This clone has only one observation. The chain links TRBV2 to TRBJ2-3, with 12 bases matching TRBD2. There are 15 residues in the CDR3. CDR1 is SNHLY, CDR2 FYNNEI, per germline. The V and J ends lost 5 bases and 3 bases, in that order; junction bases with no gene match: 3. In nucleotides, the CDR3 is TGTGCCAGCAGTCCCGGGACTAGCGGGACAGATACGCAGTATTTT. Protein product: CASSPGTSGTDTQYF.

The chain's CDR3 is CASSQTLAGAPYNEQFF. CDR3 DNA sequence: TGTGCCAGCAGCCAAACCCTAGCGGGAGCCCCCTACAATGAGCAGTTCTTC. The chain joins TRBV28 to TRBJ2-1, with TRBD2 matching 10 bases. Trimming at V came to 6 bases and at J to 2 bases, leaving 10 bases not matched to a gene. This CDR3 has 17 residues. The germline V gene has CDR1 MDHEN and CDR2 SYDVKM.

This chain links TRBV6-1 with TRBJ1-4; 8 bases are shared with TRBD1. The germline V gene encodes CDR1 MNHNS and CDR2 SASEGT. The ends lost 0 bases at V and 9 bases at J; junction bases unmatched: 6. This CDR3 has 15 amino acids. The DNA for the CDR3 is TGTGCCAGCAGTGAAGCGGCAGGGGGCGCAAAAAAACTGTTTTTT. It codes for CASSEAAGGAKKLFF.

CDR3 nucleotides: TGTGCCAGCAGTCGGACAGGGGGAGGGACTGAAGCTTTCTTT. It is translated as CASSRTGGGTEAFF. The rearrangement uses TRBV6-5 and TRBJ1-1, with 10 bases that match TRBD1. The CDR3 contains 14 residues. J lost 5 bases, V lost 5 bases, and 5 bases had no gene match. Germline loops: CDR1 MNHEY, CDR2 SVGAGI.

The V call is TRBV5-5, the J call TRBJ1-4; tentative D call: TRBD1 (5 bases). Germline CDR1 and CDR2: SGHKS and YYEKEE (reference sequence). The V and J ends lost 0 bases and 8 bases respectively, with 11 bases between them. This CDR3 comprises 14 residues. CDR3 loop: CASSLDQGYEKLFF. The CDR3 bases are TGTGCCAGCAGCTTGGATCAGGGTTACGAAAAACTGTTTTTT.